This record looks at one T cell receptor beta chain sequence and its context. This sample stems from a study of STAT5B mutations in CD4+ large granular lymphocyte leukemia. TCRdb's copy holds only in-frame clones and misses some; the assay was immunoSEQ multiplex PCR. Of 20,000 to 25,000 clones listed, 60% to 80% were seen once; the top ten hold about 0.6%. The CDR3 totals 16 residues. Germline V gives CDR1 SGHRS, CDR2 YFSETQ. Trimming pared 3 bases from V and 2 bases from J, leaving 18 bases between. This clonotype originated in a human donor in good health. Sequences were obtained from CD4+ T cells from blood buffy coats. The rearrangement links TRBV5-1 to TRBJ2-7, with D unclear. The chain's CDR3 is CASSYRSGQAAYEQYF. In DNA, the CDR3 is TGCGCCAGCAGCTATAGATCGGGCCAGGCGGCCTACGAGCAGTACTTC. The full variable domain, with the rest looked up from reference TRBV5-1 and TRBJ2-7, is KAGVTQTPRYLIKTRGQQVTLSCSPISGHRSVSWYQQTPGQGLQFLFEYFSETQRNKGNFPGRFSGRQFSNSRSEMNVSTLELGDSALYLCASSYRSGQAAYEQYFGPGTRLTVT.